Listed here are 4 T cell receptor beta chains from one sample, sequenced in a study of graft-versus-host responses after intestinal transplantation. The table came from immunoSEQ multiplex PCR; TCRdb's copy has only in-frame clones and leaves some out. The sample has about 94,000 clones, 91% seen once. No antigen has been identified for these receptors. Source: unstimulated CD8+ T cells sorted from spleen or lymph node cells, taken before intestinal transplant. The receptors stem from a human donor who received an intestinal transplant.

The chain carries TRBV11-1 and TRBJ1-1; perhaps TRBD1 as D (5 bases). V was trimmed by 4 bases and J by 5 bases, leaving 14 bases between them. Germline CDR1 SGHAT, CDR2 FQDESV (reference sequence). CDR3 length equals 14 residues. CDR3 sequence: CASSYGPGWTEAFF. CDR3 coding DNA: TGTGCCAGCAGCTACGGTCCAGGGTGGACTGAAGCTTTCTTT.

V is TRBV5-4 and J is TRBJ1-1; D may be TRBD1 (6 bases). The germline V gene encodes CDR1 SGHNT and CDR2 YYREEE (reference sequence). Trimming took off 2 bases at V and 5 bases at J, with 13 bases between the two ends. The CDR3 consists of 14 residues. The CDR3 sequence is CASSFIGQGTEAFF. Here the CDR3 DNA reads TGTGCCAGCAGCTTTATCGGGCAGGGGACTGAAGCTTTCTTT.

This clone came up once. The chain carries TRBV5-1 and TRBJ2-1; 9 bases agree with TRBD1. The V and J ends lost 2 bases and 4 bases, in that order; junction bases with no gene match: 7. Germline V lookup: CDR1 SGHRS, CDR2 YFSETQ. The CDR3 length is 16 residues. The CDR3, as DNA: TGCGCCAGCAGCTTCTACCGGGACAGGGTTTACAATGAGCAGTTCTTC. It translates to CASSFYRDRVYNEQFF.

This clone was seen a single time. The chain combines TRBV4-3 with TRBJ1-1, with 7 bases identical to TRBD1. CDR1 is LGHNA, CDR2 YSLEER, per germline. The J segment lost 6 bases and the V segment lost 5 bases, leaving 12 bases of the junction unmatched. There are 15 residues in the CDR3. The CDR3 reads CASSTYRDRFSEAFF. For the CDR3, the DNA is TGCGCCAGCAGCACGTATCGGGACAGATTTTCTGAAGCTTTCTTT.